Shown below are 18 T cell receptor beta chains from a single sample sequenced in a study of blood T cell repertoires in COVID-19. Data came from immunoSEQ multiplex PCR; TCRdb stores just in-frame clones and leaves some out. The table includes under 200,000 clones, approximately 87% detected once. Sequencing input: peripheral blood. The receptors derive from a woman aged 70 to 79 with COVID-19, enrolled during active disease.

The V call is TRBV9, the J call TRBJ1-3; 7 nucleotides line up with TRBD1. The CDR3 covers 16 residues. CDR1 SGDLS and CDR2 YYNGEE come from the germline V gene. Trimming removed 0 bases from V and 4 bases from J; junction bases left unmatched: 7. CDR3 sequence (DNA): TGTGCCAGCAGCGTAGAATTAAGGGGGCTGGGAAACACCATATATTTT. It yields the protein CASSVELRGLGNTIYF.

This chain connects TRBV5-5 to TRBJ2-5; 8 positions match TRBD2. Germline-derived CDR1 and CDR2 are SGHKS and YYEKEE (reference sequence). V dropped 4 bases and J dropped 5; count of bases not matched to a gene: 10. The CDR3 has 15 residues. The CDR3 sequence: CASSLAGTRDETQYF. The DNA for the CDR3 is TGTGCCAGCAGCCTAGCCGGGACTAGAGATGAGACCCAGTACTTC. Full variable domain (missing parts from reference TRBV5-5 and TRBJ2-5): DAGVTQSPTHLIKTRGQQVTLRCSPISGHKSVSWYQQVLGQGPQFIFQYYEKEERGRGNFPDRFSARQFPNYSSELNVNALLLGDSALYLCASSLAGTRDETQYFGPGTRLLVL.

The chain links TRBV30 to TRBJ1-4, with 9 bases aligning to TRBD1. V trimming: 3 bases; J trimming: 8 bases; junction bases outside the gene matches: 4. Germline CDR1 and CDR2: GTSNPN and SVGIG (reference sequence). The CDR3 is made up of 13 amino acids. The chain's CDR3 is CAWSPGTGEKLFF. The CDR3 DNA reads TGTGCCTGGAGCCCCGGGACAGGGGAAAAACTGTTTTTT.

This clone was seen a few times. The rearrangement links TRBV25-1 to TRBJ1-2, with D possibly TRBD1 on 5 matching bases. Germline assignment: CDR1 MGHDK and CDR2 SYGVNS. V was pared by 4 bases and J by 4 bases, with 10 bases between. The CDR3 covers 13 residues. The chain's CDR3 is CASSVGGFYGYTF. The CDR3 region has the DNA TGTGCCAGCAGTGTGGGGGGGTTCTATGGCTACACCTTC.

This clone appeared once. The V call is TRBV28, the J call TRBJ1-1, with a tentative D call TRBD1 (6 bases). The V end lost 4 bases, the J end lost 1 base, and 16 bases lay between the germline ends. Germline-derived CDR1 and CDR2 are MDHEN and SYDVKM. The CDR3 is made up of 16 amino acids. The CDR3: CASSSASRGKNTEAFF. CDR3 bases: TGTGCCAGCAGTTCCGCCTCCAGGGGCAAGAACACTGAAGCTTTCTTT.

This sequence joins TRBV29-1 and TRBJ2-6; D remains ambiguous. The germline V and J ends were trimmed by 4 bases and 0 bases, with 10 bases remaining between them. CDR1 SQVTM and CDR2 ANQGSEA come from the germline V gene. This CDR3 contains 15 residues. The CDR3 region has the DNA TGCAGCGTTGGTCAGGTACACTCTGGGGCCAACGTCCTGACTTTC. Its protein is CSVGQVHSGANVLTF.

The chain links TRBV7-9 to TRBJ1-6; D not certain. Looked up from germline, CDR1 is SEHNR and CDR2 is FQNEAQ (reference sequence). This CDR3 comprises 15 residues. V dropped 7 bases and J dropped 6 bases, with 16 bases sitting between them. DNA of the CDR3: TGTGCCAGCACCCCCGGGGAGGTCCTTAATTCACCCCTCCACTTT. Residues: CASTPGEVLNSPLHF.

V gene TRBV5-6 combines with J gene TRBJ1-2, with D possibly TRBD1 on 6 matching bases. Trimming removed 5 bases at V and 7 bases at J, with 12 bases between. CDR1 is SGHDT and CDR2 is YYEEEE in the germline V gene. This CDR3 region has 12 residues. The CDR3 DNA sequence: TGTGCCAGCAGTCCCGGGGGGGCTGGCTACACCTTC. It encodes CASSPGGAGYTF.

The CDR3 DNA follows: TGTGCCAGTAGTCCCCTGCCGGGACAGGCAACTGAAAAACTGTTTTTT. Translated, it gives CASSPLPGQATEKLFF. This sequence joins TRBV19 and TRBJ1-4; 8 nucleotides line up with TRBD1. This CDR3 spans 16 amino acids. CDR1 and CDR2 (germline): LNHDA, SQIVND (reference sequence). Trimming removed 5 bases from V and 7 bases from J; junction bases left unmatched: 12.

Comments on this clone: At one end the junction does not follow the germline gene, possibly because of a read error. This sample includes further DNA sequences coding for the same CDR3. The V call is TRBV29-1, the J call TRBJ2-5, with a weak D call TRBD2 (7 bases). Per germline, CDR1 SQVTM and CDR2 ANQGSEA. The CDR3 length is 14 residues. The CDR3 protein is CRVGALGGGETQYF. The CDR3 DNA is TGCCGCGTGGGGGCCCTGGGGGGGGGCGAGACCCAGTACTTC.

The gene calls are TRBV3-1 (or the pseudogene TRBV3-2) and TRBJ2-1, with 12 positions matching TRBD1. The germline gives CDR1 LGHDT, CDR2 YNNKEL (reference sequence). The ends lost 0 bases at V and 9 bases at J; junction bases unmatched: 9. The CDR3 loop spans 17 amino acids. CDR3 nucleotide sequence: TGTGCCAGCAGCCAAGATAGAAGGGACAGGGGGCGAGGTGAGCAGTTCTTC. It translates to CASSQDRRDRGRGEQFF.

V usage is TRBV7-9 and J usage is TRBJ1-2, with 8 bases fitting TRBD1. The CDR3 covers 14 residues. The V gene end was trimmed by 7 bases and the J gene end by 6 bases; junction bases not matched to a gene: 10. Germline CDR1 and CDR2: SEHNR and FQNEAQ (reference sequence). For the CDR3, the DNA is TGTGCCAGCACCTCGGACAGGGTGGAGGATGGCTACACCTTC. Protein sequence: CASTSDRVEDGYTF.

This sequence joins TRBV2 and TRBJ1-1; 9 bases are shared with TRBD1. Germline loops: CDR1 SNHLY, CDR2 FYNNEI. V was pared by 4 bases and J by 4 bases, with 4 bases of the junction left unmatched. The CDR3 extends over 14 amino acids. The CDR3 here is CASSARTGVTEAFF. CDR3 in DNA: TGTGCCAGCAGTGCTAGGACAGGGGTCACTGAAGCTTTCTTT.

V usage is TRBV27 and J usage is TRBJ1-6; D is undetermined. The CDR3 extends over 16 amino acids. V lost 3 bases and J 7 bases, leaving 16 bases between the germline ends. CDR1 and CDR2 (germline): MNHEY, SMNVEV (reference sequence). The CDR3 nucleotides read TGTGCCAGCAGTTTGGCCGGGGATAGGATGAATTCACCCCTCCACTTT. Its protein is CASSLAGDRMNSPLHF.

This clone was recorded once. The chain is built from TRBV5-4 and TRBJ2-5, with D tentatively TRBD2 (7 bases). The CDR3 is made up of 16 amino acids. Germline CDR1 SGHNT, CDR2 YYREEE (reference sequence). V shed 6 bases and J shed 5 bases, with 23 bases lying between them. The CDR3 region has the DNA TGTGCCAGCACCTGGGGGGGGCCAGTTCAGCAGGAGACCCAGTACTTC. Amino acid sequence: CASTWGGPVQQETQYF.

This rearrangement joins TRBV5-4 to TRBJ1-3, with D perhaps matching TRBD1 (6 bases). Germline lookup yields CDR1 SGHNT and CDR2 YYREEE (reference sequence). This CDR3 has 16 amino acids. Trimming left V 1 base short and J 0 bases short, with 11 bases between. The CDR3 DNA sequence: TGTGCCAGCAGCTTGAAGGGGGGGGTCTCTGGAAACACCATATATTTT. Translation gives CASSLKGGVSGNTIYF.

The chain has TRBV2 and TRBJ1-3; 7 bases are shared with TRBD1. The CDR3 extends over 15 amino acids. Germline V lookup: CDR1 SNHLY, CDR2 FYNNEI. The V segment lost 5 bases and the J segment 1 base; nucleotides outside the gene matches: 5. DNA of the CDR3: TGTGCCAGCAGTCCAGGGACAGCGTCTGGAAACACCATATATTTT. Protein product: CASSPGTASGNTIYF. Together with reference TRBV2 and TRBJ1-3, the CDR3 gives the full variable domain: EPEVTQTPSHQVTQMGQEVILRCVPISNHLYFYWYRQILGQKVEFLVSFYNNEISEKSEIFDDQFSVERPDGSNFTLKIRSTKLEDSAMYFCASSPGTASGNTIYFGEGSWLTVV.

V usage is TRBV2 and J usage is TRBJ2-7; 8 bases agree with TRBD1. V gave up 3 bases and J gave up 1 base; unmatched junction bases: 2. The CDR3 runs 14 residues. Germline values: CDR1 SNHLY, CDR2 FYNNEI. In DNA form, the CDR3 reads TGTGCCAGCAGTGACAGGGACAGGTCCTACGAGCAGTACTTC. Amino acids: CASSDRDRSYEQYF.